These 17 T cell receptor beta chains share one sample of origin, sequenced in a study of identical twins. TCRdb called the 5' RACE reads again in MiXCR, with one record for every CDR3 protein. The data hold approximately 600,000 distinct CDR3 sequences, with around 7.4% observed a single time. These data were also filed under a second study, of yellow fever vaccine responses in identical twins.

The specimen sequenced was PBMCs. The receptor set was obtained from a woman in her late teens or twenties in good health.

In this sample, this clonotype turned up many times. The chain employs TRBV11-2 and TRBJ2-7; D tentatively reads TRBD1 or TRBD2 (5 bases each). CDR3 length: 16 amino acids. The V gene lost 4 bases and the J gene lost 0 bases, with 16 bases spanning the gap. The germline V gene encodes CDR1 SGHAT and CDR2 FQNNGV. CDR3 DNA sequence: TGTGCCAGCAGCTCAAACGGGGCTCAATCCTCCTACGAGCAGTACTTC. Encoded protein: CASSSNGAQSSYEQYF.

V and J are TRBV19 and TRBJ1-2, with a possible D match to TRBD1 (5 bases). Trimming took off 3 bases at V and 4 bases at J, with 18 bases between the two ends. The CDR3 runs to 16 residues. Germline values: CDR1 LNHDA, CDR2 SQIVND (reference sequence). DNA of the CDR3: TGTGCCAGTAGTATCTCGTCCGAGGGGCAGCGCTATGGCTACACCTTC. It codes for CASSISSEGQRYGYTF.

This clonotype has ten or more counts. The V call is TRBV27, the J call TRBJ2-1; maybe TRBD2 (6 bases). CDR3 length: 13 residues. Trimming removed 3 bases at V and 7 bases at J, with 10 bases between. The germline gives CDR1 MNHEY, CDR2 SMNVEV (reference sequence). CDR3 sequence: CASSFGRGNEQFF. In DNA, the CDR3 is TGTGCCAGCAGTTTTGGGCGGGGAAATGAGCAGTTCTTC.

This clonotype was seen a few times. J is TRBJ2-7 and V is TRBV5-1; TRBD2 matches at 15 bases. This CDR3 has 18 amino acids. With V trimmed by 0 bases and J by 1 base, 5 bases remained unmatched. Germline values: CDR1 SGHRS, CDR2 YFSETQ. The CDR3 nucleotides read TGCGCCAGCAGCTTGGCTACGGGACTAGCGGGAGGTTCCTACGAGCAGTACTTC. Its protein is CASSLATGLAGGSYEQYF.

In its sample, this clonotype was seen a few times. This chain joins TRBV27 and TRBJ2-7; D is unclear. V lost 2 bases, J lost 2 bases, and 10 bases lay in between. The germline V gene encodes CDR1 MNHEY and CDR2 SMNVEV (reference sequence). The CDR3 is made up of 14 amino acids. The CDR3: CASSLLLNPYEQYF. The CDR3 DNA reads TGTGCCAGCAGTTTACTACTCAACCCCTACGAGCAGTACTTC.

This clonotype was seen a few times. The chain carries TRBV7-8 and TRBJ1-1; D may be TRBD1 (6 bases). Looked up from germline, CDR1 is SGHVS and CDR2 is FQNEAQ. Trimming shortened V by 8 bases and J by 5 bases, and 15 bases separated the two germline ends. The CDR3 consists of 13 residues. As DNA, the CDR3 is TGTGCCAGCGTACAGGGAGGGAGGACTGAAGCTTTCTTT. Its protein is CASVQGGRTEAFF. Full variable domain (missing parts from reference TRBV7-8 and TRBJ1-1): GAGVSQSPRYKVAKRGQDVALRCDPISGHVSLFWYQQALGQGPEFLTYFQNEAQLDKSGLPSDRFFAERPEGSVSTLKIQRTQQEDSAVYLCASVQGGRTEAFFGQGTRLTVV.

This clonotype has a single count. This chain joins TRBV7-9 and TRBJ2-3; TRBD2 aligns across 9 bases. CDR1 SEHNR and CDR2 FQNEAQ come from the germline V gene (reference sequence). The CDR3 length is 15 residues. J gave up 2 bases and V 4 bases, and 4 bases lay outside the gene matches. CDR3 in amino acids: CASSSSGVYTDTQYF. CDR3 coding DNA: TGTGCCAGCAGCTCTAGCGGGGTGTACACAGATACGCAGTATTTT. Complete variable domain (other parts from reference TRBV7-9 and TRBJ2-3): DTGVSQNPRHKITKRGQNVTFRCDPISEHNRLYWYRQTLGQGPEFLTYFQNEAQLEKSRLLSDRFSAERPKGSFSTLEIQRTEQGDSAMYLCASSSSGVYTDTQYFGPGTRLTVL.

The chain links TRBV5-1 to TRBJ1-1; no reliable D call. Germline values: CDR1 SGHRS, CDR2 YFSETQ. The CDR3 spans 15 residues. V shed 0 bases and J shed 0 bases, with 9 bases lying between them. The CDR3 nucleotides are TGCGCCAGCAGCTTGGTAGGGTCCGTGAACACTGAAGCTTTCTTT. Its translation is CASSLVGSVNTEAFF.

The rearrangement links TRBV15 to TRBJ2-1, with D perhaps TRBD2 (6 bases). The germline V gene has CDR1 LNHNV and CDR2 YYDKDF (reference sequence). With 4 bases removed from V and 6 bases from J, the gap between germline ends came to 16 bases. This CDR3 region has 15 residues. The CDR3 region has the DNA TGTGCCACCAGCAAAGACGGCCAGGGAGGCAATGAGCAGTTCTTC. Residues: CATSKDGQGGNEQFF.

The chain uses TRBV20-1 and TRBJ2-7; D remains unclear. The V end was cut by 3 bases, the J end by 0 bases, with 15 bases between. The CDR3 totals 15 residues. Germline values: CDR1 DFQATT, CDR2 SNEGSKA (reference sequence). The CDR3 DNA sequence: TGCAGTGCTAGCCCTTGGAGCTCGGGCTCCTACGAGCAGTACGTC. Translation gives CSASPWSSGSYEQYV.

This clonotype was detected a few times. V gene TRBV12-3 or TRBV12-4 combines with J gene TRBJ2-7; D ambiguous. The CDR3 extends over 14 amino acids. V lost 5 bases and J 2 bases, leaving 13 bases between the germline ends. This chain's CDR3 is CASSAFSKPYEQYF. The CDR3 DNA sequence: TGTGCCAGCAGTGCCTTCAGTAAGCCCTACGAGCAGTACTTC.

This clonotype was found a few times. Here the CDR3 reads CSVLRGHEAFF. DNA for the CDR3: TGCAGCGTTTTGAGGGGGCATGAAGCTTTCTTT. V gene TRBV29-1 combines with J gene TRBJ1-1, with 7 bases lining up with TRBD1. Germline-derived CDR1 and CDR2 are SQVTM and ANQGSEA. The ends lost 5 bases at V and 7 bases at J; junction bases unmatched: 4. The CDR3 spans 11 residues.

This clonotype was observed many times. The V and J genes are TRBV18 and TRBJ1-1; D possibly corresponds to TRBD1 (5 bases). Trimming shortened V by 3 bases and J by 0 bases, and 14 bases separated the two germline ends. The CDR3 contains 16 residues. CDR1 and CDR2 (germline): KGHSH, LQKENI. This chain's CDR3 is CASSPALGRLNTEAFF. The CDR3 bases are TGTGCCAGCTCACCCGCCCTGGGACGGCTGAACACTGAAGCTTTCTTT.

The chain carries TRBV7-6 and TRBJ2-2, with D possibly being TRBD1 or TRBD2 (6 bases each). The CDR3 has 14 amino acids. The V end was cut by 5 bases, the J end by 6 bases, with 13 bases between. CDR1 and CDR2 from the germline V gene are SGHVS and FNYEAQ. CDR3 in amino acids: CASSPPGEAGELFF. CDR3 sequence (DNA): TGTGCCAGCAGCCCCCCAGGGGAGGCCGGGGAGCTGTTTTTT.

This clonotype was counted a few times. V and J are TRBV7-9 and TRBJ2-1; D uncertain. The germline gives CDR1 SEHNR, CDR2 FQNEAQ (reference sequence). The CDR3 sequence is 13 residues long. V was cut by 5 bases and J by 10 bases, with 15 bases left in between. The CDR3 region is CASSPAVRYEQFF. The CDR3 DNA reads as TGTGCCAGCAGCCCGGCGGTTCGGTACGAGCAGTTCTTC.

This clonotype was counted many times. The rearrangement links TRBV7-3 to TRBJ2-7; a possible D gene is TRBD1 (6 bases). Trimming removed 6 bases from V and 6 bases from J, with 15 bases in between. The CDR3 consists of 13 residues. CDR1 and CDR2 from the germline V gene are SGHTA and FQGTGA. CDR3: CASRVTGSVEQYF. The CDR3 DNA sequence: TGTGCCAGCAGGGTTACAGGGTCGGTCGAGCAGTACTTC.

The table lists this clonotype with many counts. The chain couples TRBV7-9 to TRBJ2-7, with unresolved D. The CDR3 length is 12 residues. Looked up from germline, CDR1 is SEHNR and CDR2 is FQNEAQ (reference sequence). With 5 bases removed from V and 2 bases from J, the gap between germline ends came to 7 bases. The DNA for the CDR3 is TGTGCCAGCAGCAACGGGCCCTACGAGCAGTACTTC. This translates into CASSNGPYEQYF.